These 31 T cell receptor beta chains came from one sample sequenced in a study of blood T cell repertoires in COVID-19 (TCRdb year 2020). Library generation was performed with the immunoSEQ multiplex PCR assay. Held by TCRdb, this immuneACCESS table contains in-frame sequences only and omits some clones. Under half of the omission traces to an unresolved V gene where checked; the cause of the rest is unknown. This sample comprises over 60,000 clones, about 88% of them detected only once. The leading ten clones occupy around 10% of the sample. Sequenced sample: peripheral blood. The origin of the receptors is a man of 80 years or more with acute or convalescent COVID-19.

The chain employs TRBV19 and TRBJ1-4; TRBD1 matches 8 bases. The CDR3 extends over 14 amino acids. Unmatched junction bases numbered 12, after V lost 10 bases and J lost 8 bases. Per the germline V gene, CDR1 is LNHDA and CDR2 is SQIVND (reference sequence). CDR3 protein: CATTSRDRTEKLFF. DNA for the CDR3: TGTGCCACAACATCCCGGGACAGGACCGAAAAACTGTTTTTT. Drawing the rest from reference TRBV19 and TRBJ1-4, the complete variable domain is DGGITQSPKYLFRKEGQNVTLSCEQNLNHDAMYWYRQDPGQGLRLIYYSQIVNDFQKGDIAEGYSVSREKKESFPLTVTSAQKNPTAFYLCATTSRDRTEKLFFGSGTQLSVL.

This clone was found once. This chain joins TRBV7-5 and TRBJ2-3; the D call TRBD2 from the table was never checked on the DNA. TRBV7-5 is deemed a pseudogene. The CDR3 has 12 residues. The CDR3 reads CVRSFRYGSRYF. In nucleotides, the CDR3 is TGTGTCAGAAGCTTCCGATACGGGAGTAGGTATTTT.

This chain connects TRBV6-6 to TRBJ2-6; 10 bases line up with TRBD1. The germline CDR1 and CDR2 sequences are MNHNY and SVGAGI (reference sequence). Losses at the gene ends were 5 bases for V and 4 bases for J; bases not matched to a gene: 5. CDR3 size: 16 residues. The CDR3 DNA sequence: TGTGCCAGCAGTCGACAGGGGGCGGGAGGGGCCAACGTCCTGACTTTC. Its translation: CASSRQGAGGANVLTF.

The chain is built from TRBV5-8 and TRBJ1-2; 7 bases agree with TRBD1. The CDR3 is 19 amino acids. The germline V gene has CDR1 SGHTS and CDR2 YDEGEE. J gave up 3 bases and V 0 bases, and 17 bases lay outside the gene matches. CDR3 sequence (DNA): TGTGCCAGCAGCTTGGGAATACTACAGGGGCCCCTGAGGGACTATGGCTACACCTTC. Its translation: CASSLGILQGPLRDYGYTF.

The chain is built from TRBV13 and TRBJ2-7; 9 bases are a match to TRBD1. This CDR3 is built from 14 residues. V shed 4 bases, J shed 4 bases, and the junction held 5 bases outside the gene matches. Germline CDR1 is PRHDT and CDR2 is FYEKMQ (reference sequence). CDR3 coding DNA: TGTGCCAGCAGCTCCCCCGGACAGGGGTACGAGCAGTACTTC. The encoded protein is CASSSPGQGYEQYF.

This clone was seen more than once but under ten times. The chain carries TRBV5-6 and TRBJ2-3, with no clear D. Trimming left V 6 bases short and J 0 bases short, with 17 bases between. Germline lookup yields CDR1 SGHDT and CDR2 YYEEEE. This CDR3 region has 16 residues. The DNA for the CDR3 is TGTGCCAGCAACCTGAACGTTGCGACTAGCACAGATACGCAGTATTTT. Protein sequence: CASNLNVATSTDTQYF. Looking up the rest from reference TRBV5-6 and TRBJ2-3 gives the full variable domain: DAGVTQSPTHLIKTRGQQVTLRCSPKSGHDTVSWYQQALGQGPQFIFQYYEEEERQRGNFPDRFSGHQFPNYSSELNVNALLLGDSALYLCASNLNVATSTDTQYFGPGTRLTVL.

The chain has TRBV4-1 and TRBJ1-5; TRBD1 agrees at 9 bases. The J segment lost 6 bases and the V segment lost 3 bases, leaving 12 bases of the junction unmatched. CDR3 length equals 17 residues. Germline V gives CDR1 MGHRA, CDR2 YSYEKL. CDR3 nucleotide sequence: TGCGCCAGCAGCCATTTCGCCCGGGACAGGGAGGCTCAGCCCCAGCATTTT. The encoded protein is CASSHFARDREAQPQHF.

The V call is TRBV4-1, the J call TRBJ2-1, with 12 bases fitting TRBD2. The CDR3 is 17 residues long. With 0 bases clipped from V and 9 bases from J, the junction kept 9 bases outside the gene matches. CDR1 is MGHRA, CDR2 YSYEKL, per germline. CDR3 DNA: TGCGCCAGCAGCCAAGACGAGACTAGCGGGAGCATGGCTGAGCAGTTCTTC. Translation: CASSQDETSGSMAEQFF.

CDR3 coding DNA: TGTGCCAGCAGCGATCTTACAGGGGCACCCGTCGAGCAGTACTTC. Its protein product is CASSDLTGAPVEQYF. J is TRBJ2-7 and V is TRBV7-6; 7 bases agree with TRBD1. J lost 6 bases, V lost 5 bases, and 13 bases had no gene match. The germline V gene encodes CDR1 SGHVS and CDR2 FNYEAQ. There are 15 residues in the CDR3.

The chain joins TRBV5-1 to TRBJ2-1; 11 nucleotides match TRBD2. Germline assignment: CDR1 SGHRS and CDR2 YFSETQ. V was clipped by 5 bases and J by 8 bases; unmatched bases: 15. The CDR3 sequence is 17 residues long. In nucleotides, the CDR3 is TGCGCCAGCAGGACAGCACGTAGCGGGGGGGCTCGGGATGAGCAGTTCTTC. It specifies CASRTARSGGARDEQFF.

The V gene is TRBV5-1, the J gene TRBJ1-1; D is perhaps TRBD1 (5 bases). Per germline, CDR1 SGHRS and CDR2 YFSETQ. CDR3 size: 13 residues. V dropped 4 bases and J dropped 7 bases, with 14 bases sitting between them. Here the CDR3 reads CASSADRNGEAFF. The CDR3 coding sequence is TGCGCCAGCAGCGCTGACAGAAACGGTGAAGCTTTCTTT. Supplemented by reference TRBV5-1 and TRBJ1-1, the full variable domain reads KAGVTQTPRYLIKTRGQQVTLSCSPISGHRSVSWYQQTPGQGLQFLFEYFSETQRNKGNFPGRFSGRQFSNSRSEMNVSTLELGDSALYLCASSADRNGEAFFGQGTRLTVV.

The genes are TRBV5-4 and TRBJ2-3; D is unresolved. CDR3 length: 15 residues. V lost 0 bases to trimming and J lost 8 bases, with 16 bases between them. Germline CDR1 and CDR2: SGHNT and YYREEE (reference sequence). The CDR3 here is CASSLDELRTGTQYF. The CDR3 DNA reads TGTGCCAGCAGCTTGGACGAGCTCCGCACGGGTACGCAGTATTTT.

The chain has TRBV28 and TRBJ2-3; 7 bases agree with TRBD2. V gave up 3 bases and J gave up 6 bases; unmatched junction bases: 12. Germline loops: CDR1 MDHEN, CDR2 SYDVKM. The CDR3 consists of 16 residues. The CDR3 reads CASSLGQYISGDTQYF. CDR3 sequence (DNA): TGTGCCAGCAGTTTGGGCCAGTATATTAGCGGGGATACGCAGTATTTT.

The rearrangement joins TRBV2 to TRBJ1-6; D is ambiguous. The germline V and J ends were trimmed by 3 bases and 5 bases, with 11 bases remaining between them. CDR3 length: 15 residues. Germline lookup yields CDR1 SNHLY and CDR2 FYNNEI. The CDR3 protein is CASSEQAPDNSPLHF. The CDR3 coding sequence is TGTGCCAGCAGTGAGCAGGCCCCCGATAATTCACCCCTCCACTTT.

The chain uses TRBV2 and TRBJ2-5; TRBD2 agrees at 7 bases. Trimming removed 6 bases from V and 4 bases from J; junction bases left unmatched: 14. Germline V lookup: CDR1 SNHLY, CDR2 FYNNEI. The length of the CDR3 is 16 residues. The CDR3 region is CASSLNRGVSRETQYF. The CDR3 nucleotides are TGTGCCAGCAGCCTCAATCGGGGGGTTAGTCGAGAGACCCAGTACTTC.

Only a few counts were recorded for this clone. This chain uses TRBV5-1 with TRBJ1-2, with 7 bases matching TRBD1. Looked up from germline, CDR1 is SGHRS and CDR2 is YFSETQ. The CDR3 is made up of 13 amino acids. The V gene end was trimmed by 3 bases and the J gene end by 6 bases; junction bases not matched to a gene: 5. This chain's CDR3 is CASSSGTVDGYTF. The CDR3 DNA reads TGCGCCAGCAGCTCGGGGACAGTCGATGGCTACACCTTC.

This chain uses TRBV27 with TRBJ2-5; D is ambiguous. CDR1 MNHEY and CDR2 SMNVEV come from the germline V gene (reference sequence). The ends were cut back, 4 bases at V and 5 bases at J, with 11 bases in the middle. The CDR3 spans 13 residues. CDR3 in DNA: TGTGCCAGCAGTTGGGCCCCCATGGAGACCCAGTACTTC. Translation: CASSWAPMETQYF.

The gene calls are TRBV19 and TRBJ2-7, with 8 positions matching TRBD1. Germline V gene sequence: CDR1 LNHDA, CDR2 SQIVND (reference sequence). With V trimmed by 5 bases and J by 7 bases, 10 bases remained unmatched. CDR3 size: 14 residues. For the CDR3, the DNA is TGTGCCAGTAGTTCCGGACAGGGTTTAGAGGAGCAGTACTTC. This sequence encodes CASSSGQGLEEQYF.

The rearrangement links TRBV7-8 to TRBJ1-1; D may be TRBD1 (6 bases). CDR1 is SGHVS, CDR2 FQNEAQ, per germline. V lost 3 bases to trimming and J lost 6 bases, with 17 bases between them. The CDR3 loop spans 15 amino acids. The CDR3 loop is CASSFGGTLNAEAFF. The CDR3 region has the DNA TGTGCCAGCAGCTTCGGGGGGACACTCAACGCTGAAGCTTTCTTT.

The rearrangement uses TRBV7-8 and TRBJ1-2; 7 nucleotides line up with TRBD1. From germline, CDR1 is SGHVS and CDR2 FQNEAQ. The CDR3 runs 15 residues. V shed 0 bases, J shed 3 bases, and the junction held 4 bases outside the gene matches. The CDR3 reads CASSLAGGGDYGYTF. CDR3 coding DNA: TGTGCCAGCAGCTTAGCAGGAGGGGGCGACTATGGCTACACCTTC.

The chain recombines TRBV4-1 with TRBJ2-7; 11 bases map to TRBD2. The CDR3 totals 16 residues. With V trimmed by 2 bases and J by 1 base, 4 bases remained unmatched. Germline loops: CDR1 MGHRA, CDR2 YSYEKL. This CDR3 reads CASSQLGTSGSYEQYF. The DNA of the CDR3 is TGCGCCAGCAGCCAATTGGGGACTAGCGGATCCTACGAGCAGTACTTC.

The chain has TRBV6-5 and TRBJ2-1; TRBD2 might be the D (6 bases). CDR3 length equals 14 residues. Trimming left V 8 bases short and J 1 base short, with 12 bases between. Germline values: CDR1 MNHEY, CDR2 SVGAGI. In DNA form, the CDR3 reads TGTGCCAGCGGACGGGACTTATCCTACAATGAGCAGTTCTTC. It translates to CASGRDLSYNEQFF.

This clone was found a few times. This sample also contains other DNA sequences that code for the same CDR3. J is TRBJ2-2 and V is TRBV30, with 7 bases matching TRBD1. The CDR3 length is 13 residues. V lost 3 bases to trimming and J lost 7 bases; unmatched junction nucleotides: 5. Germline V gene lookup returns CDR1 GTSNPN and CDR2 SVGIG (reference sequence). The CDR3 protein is CAWSRQGGGELFF. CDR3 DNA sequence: TGTGCCTGGAGCCGACAGGGCGGCGGGGAGCTGTTTTTT.

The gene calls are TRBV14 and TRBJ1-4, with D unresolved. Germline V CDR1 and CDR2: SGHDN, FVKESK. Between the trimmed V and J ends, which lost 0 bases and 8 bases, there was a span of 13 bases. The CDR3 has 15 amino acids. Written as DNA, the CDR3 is TGTGCCAGCAGCCAAGATGCGCGGGGTAGGGAAAAACTGTTTTTT. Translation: CASSQDARGREKLFF.

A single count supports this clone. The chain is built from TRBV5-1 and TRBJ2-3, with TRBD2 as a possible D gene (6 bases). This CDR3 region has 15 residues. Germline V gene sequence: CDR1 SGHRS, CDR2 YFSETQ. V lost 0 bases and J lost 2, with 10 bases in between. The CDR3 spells CASSLAGLPTDTQYF. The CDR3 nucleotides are TGCGCCAGCAGCTTGGCGGGACTTCCCACAGATACGCAGTATTTT.

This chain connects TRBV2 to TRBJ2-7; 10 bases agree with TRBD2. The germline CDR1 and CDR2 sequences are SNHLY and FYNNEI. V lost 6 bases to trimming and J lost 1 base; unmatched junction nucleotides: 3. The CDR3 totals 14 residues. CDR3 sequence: CASSLAGESYEQYF. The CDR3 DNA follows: TGTGCCAGCAGCCTAGCGGGGGAGTCCTACGAGCAGTACTTC.

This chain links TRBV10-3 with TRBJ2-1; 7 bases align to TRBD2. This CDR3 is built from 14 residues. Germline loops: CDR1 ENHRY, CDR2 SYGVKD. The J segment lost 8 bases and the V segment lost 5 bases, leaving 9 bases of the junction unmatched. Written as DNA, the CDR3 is TGTGCCATCAGTATTTATTCAGGGAGGGATGAGCAGTTCTTC. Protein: CAISIYSGRDEQFF.

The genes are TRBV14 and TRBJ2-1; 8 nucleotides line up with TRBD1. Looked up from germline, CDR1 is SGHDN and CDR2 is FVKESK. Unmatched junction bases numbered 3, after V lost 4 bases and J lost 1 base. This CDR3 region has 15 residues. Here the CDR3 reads CASSPRTGSYNEQFF. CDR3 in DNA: TGTGCCAGCAGCCCTCGGACAGGGTCCTACAATGAGCAGTTCTTC.

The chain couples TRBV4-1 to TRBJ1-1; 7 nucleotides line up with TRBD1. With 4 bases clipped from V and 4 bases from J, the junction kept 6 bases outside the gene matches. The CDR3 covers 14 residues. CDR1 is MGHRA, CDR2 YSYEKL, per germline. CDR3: CASSRSGGGTEAFF. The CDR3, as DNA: TGCGCCAGCAGCCGGTCAGGGGGTGGCACTGAAGCTTTCTTT.

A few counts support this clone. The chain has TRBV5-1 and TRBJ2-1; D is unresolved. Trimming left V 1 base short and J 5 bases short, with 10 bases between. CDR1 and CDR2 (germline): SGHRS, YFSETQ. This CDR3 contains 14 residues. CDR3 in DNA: TGCGCCAGCAGCTTGATTGGGCCCAACAATGAGCAGTTCTTC. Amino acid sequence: CASSLIGPNNEQFF. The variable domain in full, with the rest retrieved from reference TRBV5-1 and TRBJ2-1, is KAGVTQTPRYLIKTRGQQVTLSCSPISGHRSVSWYQQTPGQGLQFLFEYFSETQRNKGNFPGRFSGRQFSNSRSEMNVSTLELGDSALYLCASSLIGPNNEQFFGPGTRLTVL.

The CDR3 DNA is TGTGCCACCAGTGATTTGTCTACTAGCGGGGGTGGGGAGACCCAGTACTTC. Encoded protein: CATSDLSTSGGGETQYF. The chain recombines TRBV24-1 with TRBJ2-5, with 11 bases matching TRBD2. CDR3 length: 17 residues. CDR1 is KGHDR and CDR2 is SFDVKD in the germline V gene. Trimming took 0 bases from V and 5 from J; bases not matched to a gene: 7.